This T cell receptor beta chain originates from a study of preoperative IRX-2 immunotherapy in early breast cancer. Treatment described: preoperative locoregional IRX-2 cytokine immunotherapy. This phase Ib study tested locoregional IRX-2 cytokine immunotherapy given before surgery. Produced via immunoSEQ multiplex PCR; TCRdb's table is partial and in-frame only. The sample lists 30,000 to 45,000 clones; roughly 80% were seen once. The CDR3 loop spans 16 amino acids. Per the germline V gene, CDR1 is SGHRS and CDR2 is YFSETQ. The germline V and J ends were trimmed by 0 bases and 4 bases, with 16 bases remaining between them.

The sample consisted of lymph node tissue, taken after IRX-2 immunotherapy. V and J are TRBV5-1 and TRBJ1-2; TRBD1 might be the D (5 bases). This sequence originates from a human donor with breast cancer. CDR3 DNA: TGCGCCAGCAGCTTGGATGGGGGGAATAACCTCTATGGCTACACCTTC. Translated: CASSLDGGNNLYGYTF.